Listed here is a single T cell receptor (beta chain). The antigen is unknown. The data belong to a study of T cell clonotyping in hematopoietic cell transplantation. Study as a whole: Pretransplant recipient samples were taken after cytoreduction. Study-level results: Broader posttransplant TCR repertoire diversity was predicted by graft donor and pretransplant recipient Inverse Simpson Index values. Pathologically expanded recipient clonotypes increased progressively from day 30 to day 180 as diversity fell.

This sample's time point: recipient sample about 28 days before transplant, after cytoreduction. Samples: about 28 days before transplant, then days 30, 100 and 180 after. TCRdb keeps only in-frame clones here, not all; method: immunoSEQ multiplex PCR. In the table there are roughly 29,000 clones, under 85% of which are singletons. The trim removed 6 bases at V and 5 bases at J, leaving 4 bases unmatched. The germline V gene encodes CDR1 MDHEN and CDR2 SYDVKM. CDR3 length: 15 residues. This receptor was identified in a man between 45 and 60 years old with myelodysplastic syndrome. Some clones in this sample may be carry-over from other donors' samples. Sequencing used peripheral blood mononuclear cells, obtained before stem cell transplant. This sequence joins TRBV28 and TRBJ2-7; 16 bases agree with TRBD2. In DNA form, the CDR3 reads TGTGCCAGCAGGGGGACTAGCGGGAGGGCCCACGAGCAGTACTTC. Translating gives CASRGTSGRAHEQYF.